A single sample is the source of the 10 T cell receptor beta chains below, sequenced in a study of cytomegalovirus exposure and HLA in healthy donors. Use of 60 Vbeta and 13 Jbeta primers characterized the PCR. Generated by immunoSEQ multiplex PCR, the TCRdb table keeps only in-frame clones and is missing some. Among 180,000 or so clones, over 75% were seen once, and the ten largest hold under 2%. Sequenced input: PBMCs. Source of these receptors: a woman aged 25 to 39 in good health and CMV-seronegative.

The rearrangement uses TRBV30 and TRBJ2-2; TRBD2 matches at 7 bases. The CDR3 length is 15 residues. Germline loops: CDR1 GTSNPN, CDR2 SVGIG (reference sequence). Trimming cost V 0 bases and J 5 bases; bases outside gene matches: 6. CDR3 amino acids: CAWSVVAGVTGELFF. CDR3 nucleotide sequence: TGTGCCTGGAGTGTAGTGGCGGGGGTTACCGGGGAGCTGTTTTTT.

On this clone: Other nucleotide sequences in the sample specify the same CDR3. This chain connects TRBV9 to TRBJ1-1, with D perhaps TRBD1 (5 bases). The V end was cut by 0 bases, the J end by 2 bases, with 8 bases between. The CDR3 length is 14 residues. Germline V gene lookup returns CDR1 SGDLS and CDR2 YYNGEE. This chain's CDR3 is CASSVEGLNTEAFF. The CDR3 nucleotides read TGTGCCAGCAGCGTAGAGGGACTAAACACTGAAGCTTTCTTT.

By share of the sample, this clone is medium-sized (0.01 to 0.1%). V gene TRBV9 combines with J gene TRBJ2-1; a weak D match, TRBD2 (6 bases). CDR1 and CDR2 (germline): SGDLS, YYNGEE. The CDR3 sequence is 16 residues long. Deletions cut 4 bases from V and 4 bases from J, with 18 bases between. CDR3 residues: CASSYLSSGSYNEQFF. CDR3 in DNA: TGTGCCAGCAGCTATCTTTCGAGCGGGTCTTACAATGAGCAGTTCTTC.

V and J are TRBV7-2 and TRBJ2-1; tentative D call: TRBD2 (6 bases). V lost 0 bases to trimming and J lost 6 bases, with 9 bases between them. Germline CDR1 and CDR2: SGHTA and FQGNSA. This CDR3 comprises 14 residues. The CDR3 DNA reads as TGTGCCAGCAGCTTAGCTGGCGGGATCAATGAGCAGTTCTTC. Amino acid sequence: CASSLAGGINEQFF.

CDR3 bases: TGCAGCGTGGCCGCAGGGGCAGGGGGCTTCGGCTACACCTTC. Translating gives CSVAAGAGGFGYTF. The rearrangement links TRBV29-1 to TRBJ1-2; 8 bases are shared with TRBD1. Germline trimming cut 6 bases from V and 8 bases from J; bases unmatched to any gene: 14. Germline CDR1 SQVTM, CDR2 ANQGSEA. The CDR3 consists of 14 residues.

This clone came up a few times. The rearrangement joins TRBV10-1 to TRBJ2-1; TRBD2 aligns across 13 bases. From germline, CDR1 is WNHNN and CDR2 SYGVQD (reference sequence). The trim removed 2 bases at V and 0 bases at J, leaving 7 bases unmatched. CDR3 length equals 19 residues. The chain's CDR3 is CASSEEGLAGKSSYNEQFF. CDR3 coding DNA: TGCGCCAGCAGTGAGGAGGGACTAGCGGGGAAGAGCTCCTACAATGAGCAGTTCTTC.

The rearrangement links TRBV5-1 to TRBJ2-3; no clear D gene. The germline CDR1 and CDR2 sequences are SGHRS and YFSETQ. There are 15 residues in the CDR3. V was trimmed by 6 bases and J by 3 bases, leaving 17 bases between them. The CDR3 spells CASKSQVSSTDTQYF. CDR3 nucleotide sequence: TGCGCCAGCAAGAGTCAAGTGTCCTCTACAGATACGCAGTATTTT.

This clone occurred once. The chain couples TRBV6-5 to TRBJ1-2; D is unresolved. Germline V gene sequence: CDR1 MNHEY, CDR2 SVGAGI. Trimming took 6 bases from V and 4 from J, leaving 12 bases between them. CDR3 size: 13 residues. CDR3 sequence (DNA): TGTGCCAGCAGACCCAGCGGAAGCTATGGCTACACCTTC. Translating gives CASRPSGSYGYTF.

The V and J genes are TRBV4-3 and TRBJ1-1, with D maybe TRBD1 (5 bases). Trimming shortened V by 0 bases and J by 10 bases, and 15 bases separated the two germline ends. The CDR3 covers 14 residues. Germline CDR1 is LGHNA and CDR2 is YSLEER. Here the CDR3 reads CASSQDSQGGIAFF. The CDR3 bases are TGCGCCAGCAGCCAAGACAGTCAGGGCGGGATAGCTTTCTTT.

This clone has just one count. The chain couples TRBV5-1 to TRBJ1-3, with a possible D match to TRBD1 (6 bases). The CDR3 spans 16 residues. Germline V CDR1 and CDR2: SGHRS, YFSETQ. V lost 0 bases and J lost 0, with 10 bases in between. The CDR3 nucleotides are TGCGCCAGCAGCTTGGTGGCGGACAGCTCTGGAAACACCATATATTTT. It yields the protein CASSLVADSSGNTIYF.